This record looks at one T cell receptor (beta chain) sequence and its context. The antigen is unknown. The sample is drawn from a study of cytomegalovirus exposure and HLA in healthy donors. Study-wide points: Association of a missense DCLRE1C variant with TCR beta V- and J-gene trimming was reported in a later analysis.

The CDR3 runs to 16 residues. The V gene end was trimmed by 3 bases and the J gene end by 8 bases; junction bases not matched to a gene: 14. CDR1 and CDR2 from the germline V gene are MGHRA and YSYEKL. Amplification used 60 Vbeta primers and 13 Jbeta primers. This table comes from immunoSEQ multiplex PCR, and its TCRdb copy is limited to in-frame clones, with some not included. The table shows 90,000 to 150,000 clones, with roughly 9% occurring only once. The sample comprised PBMCs. This clonotype originated in a middle-aged woman in good health and CMV-seropositive. The J gene is TRBJ1-2, the V gene TRBV4-1; 8 bases line up with TRBD1. The CDR3 DNA reads TGCGCCAGCAGCCAGGGATATGACAGGGGATTATGGGGCTACACCTTC. It specifies CASSQGYDRGLWGYTF.